This record looks at one T cell receptor (beta chain) sequence and its context. Its antigen is unidentified. Second-dose schedules of about 4 or about 12 weeks were combined. The data originate from a study of T cell responses to AZD1222 COVID-19 vaccine. General study findings and limits: At baseline, seropositivity was found in only a handful of AZD1222 recipients. Increased Spike-specific TCR breadth and depth were observed after two AZD1222 doses. Clonal diversity was possibly underestimated; the donors were predominantly white British and more often female.

CDR3 length: 12 residues. Germline V gene sequence: CDR1 MDHEN, CDR2 SYDVKM. V lost 5 bases to trimming and J lost 7 bases, with 8 bases between them. Profiled with immunoSEQ multiplex PCR; TCRdb holds only in-frame clones, not every one. This sample has roughly 150,000 clones, with roughly 93% found just once. The chain joins TRBV28 to TRBJ1-4; no definite D call. The receptor was isolated from an adult who received the AZD1222 COVID-19 vaccine. The starting material was peripheral blood, obtained 28 days after the second AZD1222 dose. For the CDR3, the DNA is TGTGCCAGCAGTCCGAGAAGTGAAAAACTGTTTTTT. It encodes CASSPRSEKLFF.